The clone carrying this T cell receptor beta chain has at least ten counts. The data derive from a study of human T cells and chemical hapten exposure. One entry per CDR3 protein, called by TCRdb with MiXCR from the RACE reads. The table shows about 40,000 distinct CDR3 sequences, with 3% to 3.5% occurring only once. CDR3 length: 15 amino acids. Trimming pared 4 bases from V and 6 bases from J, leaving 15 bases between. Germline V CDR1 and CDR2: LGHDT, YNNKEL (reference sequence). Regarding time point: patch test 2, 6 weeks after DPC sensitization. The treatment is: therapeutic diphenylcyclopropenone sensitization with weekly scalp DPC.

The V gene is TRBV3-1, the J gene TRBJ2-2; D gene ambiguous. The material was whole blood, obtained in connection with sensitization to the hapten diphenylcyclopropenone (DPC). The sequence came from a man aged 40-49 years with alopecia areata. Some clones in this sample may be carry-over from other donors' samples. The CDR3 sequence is CASSPLDVYAGELFF. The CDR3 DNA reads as TGTGCCAGCAGCCCCCTAGATGTCTATGCCGGGGAGCTGTTTTTT.